The 16 T cell receptor beta chains reported below all come from one sample, sequenced in a study of metastatic and nonmetastatic thyroid tumors. All patients reached thyroid surgery having received no treatment beforehand. TCRdb re-called clones via MiXCR from the PCR reads. The repertoire consists of about 26,000 clones, with about a quarter occurring once and the leading ten covering around 5.5%. Sequenced input: blood. Receptors were obtained from a female donor with papillary thyroid cancer or a benign thyroid nodule (not recorded which). Some clones in this sample may be carry-over from other donors' samples.

This chain links TRBV20-1 with TRBJ2-1; D might be TRBD2 (6 bases). The ends were cut back, 6 bases at V and 3 bases at J, with 15 bases in the middle. The CDR3 contains 14 residues. The germline gives CDR1 DFQATT, CDR2 SNEGSKA (reference sequence). The CDR3 loop is CSALRRENYNEQFF. In nucleotides, the CDR3 is TGCAGTGCCCTACGGAGGGAGAACTACAATGAGCAGTTCTTC.

Only a few counts were recorded for this clone. At one boundary the junction diverges from the germline segment, which might be a read error. The chain combines TRBV19 with TRBJ1-1; D gene uncertain. The CDR3 length is 12 residues. From germline, CDR1 is LNHDA and CDR2 SQIVND (reference sequence). CDR3 DNA: TGTGCCAGTAGTTATGTTGGGGTATCAGCTTTTTTT. Protein product: CASSYVGVSAFF. The full variable domain, in which reference TRBV19 and TRBJ1-1 provide the parts outside the CDR3, is DGGITQSPKYLFRKEGQNVTLSCEQNLNHDAMYWYRQDPGQGLRLIYYSQIVNDFQKGDIAEGYSVSREKKESFPLTVTSAQKNPTAFYLCASSYVGVSAFFGQGTRLTVV.

This clone was picked up many times. The V and J genes are TRBV6-4 and TRBJ2-6; D is unclear. V was trimmed by 5 bases and J by 1 base, leaving 6 bases between them. This CDR3 spans 14 amino acids. Germline CDR1 MRHNA, CDR2 SNTAGT. The CDR3 protein is CASSQMSGANVLTF. DNA for the CDR3: TGTGCCAGCAGTCAGATGTCTGGGGCCAACGTCCTGACTTTC.

This clone was seen many times. The chain recombines TRBV30 with TRBJ2-5; D gene ambiguous. This CDR3 is 10 amino acids long. V lost 4 bases, J lost 5 bases, and 5 bases lay in between. CDR1 and CDR2 (germline): GTSNPN, SVGIG (reference sequence). For the CDR3, the DNA is TGTGCCTGGAAGGACGAGACCCAGTACTTC. Its translation is CAWKDETQYF.

This clone was observed at least ten times. The CDR3 region has the DNA TGTGCCAGCAGCGTAGGGGGACCCAGGAGCTCCTATAATTCACCCCTCCACTTT. Translating it yields CASSVGGPRSSYNSPLHF. The chain links TRBV9 to TRBJ1-6; tentatively, D is TRBD1 (5 bases). The ends were cut back, 0 bases at V and 0 bases at J, with 13 bases in the middle. Germline-derived CDR1 and CDR2 are SGDLS and YYNGEE. The CDR3 is made up of 18 amino acids.

This clone is judged medium-sized. The chain joins TRBV19 to TRBJ1-1; 8 bases fit TRBD1. From germline, CDR1 is LNHDA and CDR2 SQIVND (reference sequence). J was trimmed by 5 bases and V by 7 bases; bases with no gene match: 9. CDR3 length: 14 amino acids. The CDR3 DNA is TGTGCCAGTACCTCAGGGGGCGCGGGGACTGAAGCTTTCTTT. Protein: CASTSGGAGTEAFF.

There are a few counts of this clone. The chain uses TRBV28 and TRBJ1-2; the D is unclear. The CDR3 is 14 amino acids. The V gene's germline CDR1 is MDHEN and CDR2 SYDVKM. V lost 5 bases to trimming and J lost 4 bases, with 14 bases between them. This CDR3 reads CASSDEDSSYGYTF. Written as DNA, the CDR3 is TGTGCCAGCAGTGACGAGGACTCGAGCTATGGCTACACCTTC.

This clone was seen many times. The chain links TRBV11-1 to TRBJ1-1; D uncertain. This CDR3 is 16 amino acids long. Looked up from germline, CDR1 is SGHAT and CDR2 is FQDESV (reference sequence). Trimming removed 2 bases from V and 1 base from J, with 14 bases in between. This chain's CDR3 is CASSLLQFSQNTEAFF. The CDR3 DNA sequence: TGTGCCAGCAGCTTATTACAGTTCTCTCAGAACACTGAAGCTTTCTTT.

Note on this clone: The junction departs from the called germline gene at one end, perhaps through a read error. The chain is built from TRBV18 and TRBJ2-2, with D possibly called TRBD1 or TRBD2 (5 bases each). Germline V gene data show CDR1 as KGHSH and CDR2 as LQKENI. This CDR3 region has 16 residues. DNA of the CDR3: TGTGCCAGCTCACTTCGAAGAGTCTCGGGGACCGGTGAGCTGTTTTTT. Translating gives CASSLRRVSGTGELFF.

This clone was picked up a small number of times. V usage is TRBV6-1 and J usage is TRBJ2-6; 7 positions match TRBD1. The CDR3 has 15 amino acids. Germline lookup yields CDR1 MNHNS and CDR2 SASEGT. V lost 6 bases and J lost 4; bases outside the gene matches: 6. CDR3 region: CASRIEGAGANVLTF. The CDR3 DNA is TGTGCCAGCAGGATAGAGGGGGCAGGGGCCAACGTCCTGACTTTC.

The V gene is TRBV7-2, the J gene TRBJ2-1; possible D gene TRBD2, 6 bases. There are 14 residues in the CDR3. The V end was cut by 7 bases, the J end by 6 bases, with 16 bases between. The V gene's germline CDR1 is SGHTA and CDR2 FQGNSA. CDR3 sequence: CASIKDYGGNEQFF. CDR3 bases: TGTGCCAGCATCAAGGACTATGGGGGCAATGAGCAGTTCTTC.

At least ten counts were recorded for this clone. This sequence joins TRBV20-1 and TRBJ2-1; D gene unclear. Germline CDR1 DFQATT, CDR2 SNEGSKA (reference sequence). Trimming took 4 bases from V and 4 from J, leaving 5 bases between them. The CDR3 length is 11 residues. CDR3 loop: CSATDYNEQFF. As DNA, the CDR3 is TGCAGTGCTACAGATTACAATGAGCAGTTCTTC.

The V gene is TRBV5-5, the J gene TRBJ2-7; TRBD1 agrees at 9 bases. Germline CDR1 SGHKS, CDR2 YYEKEE (reference sequence). Trimming at V came to 4 bases and at J to 2 bases, leaving 7 bases not matched to a gene. The CDR3 is 15 residues long. The CDR3 reads CASSQPGQGTYEQYF. As DNA, the CDR3 is TGTGCCAGCAGCCAACCGGGACAGGGAACCTACGAGCAGTACTTC.

With regard to this clone: At one of its ends the junction is not consistent with the germline gene, which may arise from a read error. The chain links TRBV30 to TRBJ1-2; the D gene is possibly TRBD1 (6 bases). CDR3 length equals 12 residues. From germline, CDR1 is GTSNPN and CDR2 SVGIG (reference sequence). CDR3 sequence (DNA): TGTACCTGGAACAGGGCCCTGGGAGGCTACACCTTC. Protein product: CTWNRALGGYTF.

This clone is labeled as medium-sized. In DNA form, the CDR3 reads TGTGCCAGCAGTGTACAGGGGGCTCTGAACACTGAAGCTTTCTTT. Encoded protein: CASSVQGALNTEAFF. The chain employs TRBV28 and TRBJ1-1; 9 nucleotides match TRBD1. CDR1 MDHEN and CDR2 SYDVKM come from the germline V gene. The length of the CDR3 is 15 residues. V was clipped by 5 bases and J by 0 bases; unmatched bases: 4.

This clone was picked up a small number of times. Relative to the germline gene, one junction end is altered; a read error may explain this. The chain carries TRBV6-2 or TRBV6-3 and TRBJ1-5; 7 positions agree with TRBD1. Germline CDR1 is MNHEY and CDR2 is SVGEGT. The CDR3 runs to 13 residues. The CDR3 here is CASIYRGNHPQHF. The CDR3 bases are TGTGCCAGCATTTACAGGGGCAATCATCCCCAGCATTTT.